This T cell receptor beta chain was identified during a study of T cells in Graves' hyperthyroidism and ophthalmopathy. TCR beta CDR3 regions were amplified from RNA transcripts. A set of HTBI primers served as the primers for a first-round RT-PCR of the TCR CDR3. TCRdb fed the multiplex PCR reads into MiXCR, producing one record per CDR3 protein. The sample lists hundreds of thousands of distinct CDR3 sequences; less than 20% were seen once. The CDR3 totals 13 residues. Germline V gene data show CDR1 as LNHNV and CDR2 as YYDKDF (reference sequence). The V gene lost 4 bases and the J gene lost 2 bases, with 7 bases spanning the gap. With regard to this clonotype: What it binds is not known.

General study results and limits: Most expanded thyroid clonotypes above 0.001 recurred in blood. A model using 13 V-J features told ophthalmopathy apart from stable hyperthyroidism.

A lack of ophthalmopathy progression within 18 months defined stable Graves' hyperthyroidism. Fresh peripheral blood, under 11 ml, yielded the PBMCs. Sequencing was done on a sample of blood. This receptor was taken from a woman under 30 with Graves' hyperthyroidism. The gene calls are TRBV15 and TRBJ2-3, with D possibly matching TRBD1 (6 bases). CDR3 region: CATSKGDTDTQYF. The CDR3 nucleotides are TGTGCCACCAGCAAGGGGGACACAGATACGCAGTATTTT.